The 5 T cell receptor beta chains presented below share a single source sample, sequenced in a study of shared clonotypes between healthy human individuals. Naive CD8 isolation took CD45RO-negative cells positively selected for CCR7 and excluded terminally differentiated effector memory CD45RA+ cells. Generated by immunoSEQ multiplex PCR, the TCRdb table keeps only in-frame clones and is missing some. Of approximately 2,200,000 clones in the sample, 93% were seen once. The sample was naive CD8+ T cells from PBMCs. Source of these receptors: a man younger than 35 in good health. Some clones in this sample may be carry-over from other donors' samples.

The chain carries TRBV27 and TRBJ1-2, with D possibly being TRBD1 (5 bases). The germline V gene has CDR1 MNHEY and CDR2 SMNVEV (reference sequence). V lost 8 bases and J lost 4, with 14 bases in between. This CDR3 spans 13 amino acids. DNA for the CDR3: TGTGCCAGCGGCCCGGGGCCTGTCTATGGCTACACCTTC. It specifies CASGPGPVYGYTF.

This clone was detected once. The chain is built from TRBV5-1 and TRBJ2-3; TRBD2 aligns across 7 bases. Germline V gene data show CDR1 as SGHRS and CDR2 as YFSETQ. V lost 4 bases to trimming and J lost 3 bases; unmatched junction nucleotides: 8. CDR3 length: 15 residues. The CDR3 DNA reads TGCGCCAGCAGCCTCGGGACTACACGTACAGATACGCAGTATTTT. It yields the protein CASSLGTTRTDTQYF.

In the case of this clone: Different DNA sequences within this sample yield the same CDR3. The chain is built from TRBV28 and TRBJ1-5, with 10 bases identical to TRBD1. With 5 bases clipped from V and 4 bases from J, the junction kept 5 bases outside the gene matches. The CDR3 contains 15 residues. The germline V gene has CDR1 MDHEN and CDR2 SYDVKM. This CDR3 is CASSPPGQGNQPQHF. CDR3 DNA sequence: TGTGCCAGCAGTCCCCCGGGACAGGGGAATCAGCCCCAGCATTTT.

A word on this clone: Different DNA sequences within this sample yield the same CDR3. The rearrangement uses TRBV28 and TRBJ2-2; D is unresolved. The V end lost 3 bases, the J end lost 1 base, and 3 bases lay between the germline ends. The CDR3 totals 13 residues. Germline assignment: CDR1 MDHEN and CDR2 SYDVKM. CDR3 protein: CASSFGNTGELFF. CDR3 bases: TGTGCCAGCAGTTTCGGGAACACCGGGGAGCTGTTTTTT.

This rearrangement joins TRBV15 to TRBJ1-1; 7 nucleotides line up with TRBD1. V lost 4 bases, J lost 1 base, and 9 bases stayed unmatched. Germline CDR1 reads LNHNV; CDR2 reads YYDKDF (reference sequence). The CDR3 length is 16 residues. Here the CDR3 DNA reads TGTGCCACCAGCATTACAGGGGCAGTAGCGAACACTGAAGCTTTCTTT. This translates into CATSITGAVANTEAFF.